This T cell receptor beta chain was recovered during a study of T cell changes during pregnancy in multiple sclerosis. Profiling relied on immunoSEQ multiplex PCR, and the TCRdb table lists in-frame clones only, not all of them. The top ten hold 2% to 2.5% of the sample, which has 70,000 to 100,000 clones, 94% seen once. This CDR3 comprises 12 residues. Germline CDR1 is SNHLY and CDR2 is FYNNEI. The V end lost 6 bases, the J end lost 5 bases, and 10 bases lay between the germline ends. The V call is TRBV2, the J call TRBJ1-2; D not certain. The clonotype was recovered from a female donor with multiple sclerosis, enrolled in a pregnancy study. The input for sequencing was peripheral blood, taken in the third trimester of pregnancy. The CDR3 DNA follows: TGTGCCAGCAGGGAGACGGCGTATGGCTACACCTTC. Its translation is CASRETAYGYTF.